These 32 T cell receptor beta chains were all obtained from the same sample, sequenced in a study of blood T cells in healthy people across ages. Using a J-beta primer mix together with a sample-barcoded 5' primer, a second PCR was run for about 7 to 12 cycles. TCRdb redid the calling of the 5' RACE reads with MiXCR, one entry per CDR3 protein. Of roughly 1 million distinct CDR3 sequences in the sample, 20% to 25% were seen once. A further study also used this sample, focusing on T cells of mothers and their children.

Material: blood. The receptors come from a girl aged 2 to 10 in good health.

The rearrangement links TRBV6-5 to TRBJ1-5, with no clear D. CDR1 is MNHEY and CDR2 is SVGAGI in the germline V gene. Deletions cut 0 bases from V and 0 bases from J, with 21 bases between. This CDR3 comprises 20 residues. The CDR3 bases are TGTGCCAGCAGTTACTCTTGGCGAACCCCTAAGTTTTATAGCAATCAGCCCCAGCATTTT. It yields the protein CASSYSWRTPKFYSNQPQHF.

V and J are TRBV21-1 and TRBJ1-5; the D call TRBD1 from the table was never checked on the DNA. TRBV21-1 constitutes a pseudogene. This CDR3 has 14 residues. The CDR3 sequence is CASFRRGGNQPQHF. The CDR3 DNA is TGTGCCAGCTTCCGACGGGGGGGGAATCAGCCCCAGCATTTT.

This clonotype was seen only a few times. The chain couples TRBV5-1 to TRBJ2-4; no clear D gene. The CDR3 contains 18 residues. V lost 4 bases to trimming and J lost 0 bases, with 20 bases between them. The germline V gene has CDR1 SGHRS and CDR2 YFSETQ. The chain's CDR3 is CASSQYLLESLAKNIQYF. CDR3 nucleotide sequence: TGCGCCAGCAGCCAATATTTACTTGAGTCCTTAGCCAAAAACATTCAGTACTTC.

About this clonotype: One end of the junction varies from germline; a read error may be responsible. This chain connects TRBV28 to TRBJ1-4; 9 bases agree with TRBD1. This CDR3 has 15 residues. The germline gives CDR1 MDHEN, CDR2 SYDVKM. CDR3 loop: CAGSYGQGLNEKLFF. Written as DNA, the CDR3 is TGTGCCGGCAGTTATGGACAGGGGCTTAATGAAAAACTGTTTTTT.

V gene TRBV7-8 combines with J gene TRBJ2-1; D is perhaps TRBD1 or TRBD2 (5 bases each). Germline-derived CDR1 and CDR2 are SGHVS and FQNEAQ. The CDR3 covers 14 residues. Trimming took off 7 bases at V and 7 bases at J, with 17 bases between the two ends. In DNA, the CDR3 is TGTGCCAGCACAACGGGACGGAGGATGAATGAGCAGTTCTTC. This encodes CASTTGRRMNEQFF.

Notes on this clonotype: This sequence may be a read error, since a much larger clone differs from it by one base. The V and J genes are TRBV12-3 or TRBV12-4 and TRBJ1-1, with unresolved D. Trimming left V 7 bases short and J 0 bases short, with 3 bases between. The CDR3 runs to 11 residues. CDR3 sequence: CASNLNTEAFF. The CDR3 DNA reads as TGTGCCAGCAACTTGAACACTGAAGCTTTCTTT.

The table lists this clonotype with a few counts. The chain recombines TRBV4-2 with TRBJ2-1; TRBD2 might be the D (6 bases). Germline V gene sequence: CDR1 LGHNA, CDR2 YNFKEQ. The CDR3 runs to 16 residues. Deletions cut 2 bases from V and 10 bases from J, with 21 bases between. The CDR3 region is CASSQLTGSPEREQFF. The CDR3 DNA reads TGTGCCAGCAGCCAACTGACCGGGAGCCCCGAACGAGAGCAGTTCTTC.

The chain carries TRBV2 and TRBJ2-1, with 10 bases aligning to TRBD2. Germline V gene sequence: CDR1 SNHLY, CDR2 FYNNEI. The CDR3 is made up of 22 amino acids. V shed 6 bases, J shed 0 bases, and the junction held 23 bases outside the gene matches. The CDR3 loop reads CASREGELGTSVSFSSYNEQFF. The CDR3 DNA follows: TGTGCCAGCAGGGAGGGGGAGTTAGGGACTAGCGTATCCTTCAGCTCCTACAATGAGCAGTTCTTC.

This chain links TRBV20-1 with TRBJ2-2; weak D call: TRBD2 (5 bases). V lost 5 bases, J lost 4 bases, and 11 bases lay in between. The germline gives CDR1 DFQATT, CDR2 SNEGSKA (reference sequence). The CDR3 is 13 amino acids. The CDR3 DNA is TGCAGTGCTCAGCGGCTTACCACCGGGGAGCTGTTTTTT. Its translation: CSAQRLTTGELFF.

V usage is TRBV3-1 and J usage is TRBJ1-2, with D tentatively TRBD1 (5 bases). The CDR3 is 13 amino acids. The germline gives CDR1 LGHDT, CDR2 YNNKEL (reference sequence). V lost 4 bases, J lost 5 bases, and 11 bases lay in between. The CDR3 here is CASSLGHFYGYTF. CDR3 DNA: TGTGCCAGCAGCCTCGGACACTTTTATGGCTACACCTTC.

The CDR3 DNA reads TGTGCCAGCAGCTCCAATTATGTGGGACAACATAACACTGAAGCTTTCTTT. It is translated as CASSSNYVGQHNTEAFF. This chain joins TRBV7-6 and TRBJ1-1; maybe TRBD1 (6 bases). V was pared by 4 bases and J by 2 bases, with 20 bases between. Per the germline V gene, CDR1 is SGHVS and CDR2 is FNYEAQ. The CDR3 is 17 residues long. Looking up the rest from reference TRBV7-6 and TRBJ1-1 gives the full variable domain: GAGVSQSPRYKVTKRGQDVALRCDPISGHVSLYWYRQALGQGPEFLTYFNYEAQQDKSGLPNDRFSAERPEGSISTLTIQRTEQRDSAMYRCASSSNYVGQHNTEAFFGQGTRLTVV.

This clonotype occurred a few times. This rearrangement joins TRBV9 to TRBJ2-1; 8 nucleotides align to TRBD2. Germline-derived CDR1 and CDR2 are SGDLS and YYNGEE. The CDR3 is made up of 16 amino acids. V was clipped by 3 bases and J by 8 bases; unmatched bases: 13. The CDR3 sequence is CASSASSGGPGDEQFF. DNA for the CDR3: TGTGCCAGCAGCGCTTCAAGCGGGGGCCCCGGAGATGAGCAGTTCTTC.

In its sample, this clonotype was seen a few times. The chain couples TRBV7-8 to TRBJ2-5, with 7 bases fitting TRBD1. With 4 bases clipped from V and 6 bases from J, the junction kept 8 bases outside the gene matches. Per germline, CDR1 SGHVS and CDR2 FQNEAQ. This CDR3 has 14 amino acids. The CDR3 DNA reads TGTGCCAGCAGCTCCCGACAGGGTGCGAAGACCCAGTACTTC. The encoded protein is CASSSRQGAKTQYF.

The rearrangement joins TRBV20-1 to TRBJ2-5; 7 nucleotides match TRBD1. The CDR3 extends over 14 amino acids. The V gene's germline CDR1 is DFQATT and CDR2 SNEGSKA (reference sequence). The V segment lost 1 base and the J segment 4 bases; nucleotides outside the gene matches: 6. The CDR3 region is CSARVVPGGETQYF. The CDR3 DNA reads as TGCAGTGCTAGAGTCGTCCCAGGGGGAGAGACCCAGTACTTC.

The rearrangement uses TRBV29-1 and TRBJ2-1; TRBD2 matches at 11 bases. Losses at the gene ends were 7 bases for V and 3 bases for J; bases not matched to a gene: 5. The germline V gene has CDR1 SQVTM and CDR2 ANQGSEA. The CDR3 runs to 14 residues. The CDR3 here is CSGLAGGYYNEQFF. The CDR3 DNA follows: TGCAGCGGGCTAGCGGGAGGTTACTACAATGAGCAGTTCTTC.

There are a few counts of this clonotype. The chain couples TRBV9 to TRBJ2-5; possibly TRBD2 for D (7 bases). The V end lost 0 bases, the J end lost 7 bases, and 19 bases lay between the germline ends. The length of the CDR3 is 16 residues. From germline, CDR1 is SGDLS and CDR2 YYNGEE. Written as DNA, the CDR3 is TGTGCCAGCAGCGTAGGCTCCGGGGGGCCTACAGGGACCCAGTACTTC. It codes for CASSVGSGGPTGTQYF. The entire variable domain, with the rest obtained from reference TRBV9 and TRBJ2-5, is as follows: DSGVTQTPKHLITATGQRVTLRCSPRSGDLSVYWYQQSLDQGLQFLIQYYNGEERAKGNILERFSAQQFPDLHSELNLSSLELGDSALYFCASSVGSGGPTGTQYFGPGTRLLVL.

This sequence joins TRBV20-1 and TRBJ2-3, with D tentatively TRBD2 (5 bases). The CDR3 has 13 residues. Germline CDR1 and CDR2: DFQATT and SNEGSKA (reference sequence). The V end lost 6 bases, the J end lost 2 bases, and 12 bases lay between the germline ends. CDR3 sequence (DNA): TGCAGTGCCATGGACTTGCACACAGATACGCAGTATTTT. It yields the protein CSAMDLHTDTQYF.

The rearrangement uses TRBV6-5 and TRBJ2-2; 8 nucleotides match TRBD1. CDR1 MNHEY and CDR2 SVGAGI come from the germline V gene. With V trimmed by 3 bases and J by 6 bases, 3 bases remained unmatched. The CDR3 has 14 residues. The DNA for the CDR3 is TGTGCCAGCAGTTATAACAGGGGGGCCGGGGAGCTGTTTTTT. Translation: CASSYNRGAGELFF.

This clonotype was observed a few times. The CDR3 loop is CASTPSNYGYTF. In DNA form, the CDR3 reads TGTGCCAGCACTCCCTCTAACTATGGCTACACCTTC. The chain has TRBV28 and TRBJ1-2; D not resolved. From germline, CDR1 is MDHEN and CDR2 SYDVKM. V was clipped by 7 bases and J by 0 bases, with 6 bases between them. The CDR3 sequence is 12 residues long.

As regards this clonotype: A much larger clone lies one base from this, so it may be a read error. The chain links TRBV29-1 to TRBJ2-1, with a weak D call TRBD2 (6 bases). Germline CDR1 and CDR2: SQVTM and ANQGSEA. V shed 0 bases and J shed 7 bases, with 7 bases lying between them. The CDR3 totals 12 residues. CDR3 loop: CSVEDRGNEQFF. The CDR3 DNA reads TGCAGCGTTGAAGATCGGGGGAATGAGCAGTTCTTC.

This clonotype was found a few times. The chain combines TRBV6-5 with TRBJ2-4; 10 bases match TRBD1. Germline V gives CDR1 MNHEY, CDR2 SVGAGI. The CDR3 is 14 residues long. Trimming removed 6 bases from V and 5 bases from J; junction bases left unmatched: 4. The DNA of the CDR3 is TGTGCCAGCAGAGAAGACAGGGGGCAAAACATTCAGTACTTC. As protein: CASREDRGQNIQYF.

To note about this clonotype: Compared with germline, one end of the junction differs, possibly owing to a read error. CDR3 loop: CASSSTHNADTQYF. The CDR3 DNA follows: TGTGCTAGCAGCTCCACCCACAATGCAGATACGCAGTATTTT. The V and J genes are TRBV7-7 and TRBJ2-3; D is uncertain. The CDR3 has 14 amino acids. Germline CDR1 is SSHAT and CDR2 is FNYEAQ (reference sequence).

This clonotype has more than one count but fewer than ten. The V and J genes are TRBV28 and TRBJ2-1; 12 bases align to TRBD2. The J call is uncertain, as TRBJ2-5 better fits the DNA end. Germline loops: CDR1 MDHEN, CDR2 SYDVKM. This CDR3 region has 16 residues. Here the CDR3 reads CASSIMTSGGTETQYF. CDR3 nucleotides: TGTGCCAGCAGCATCATGACTAGCGGGGGTACGGAGACCCAGTACTTC.

This chain connects TRBV7-2 to TRBJ1-2; D may be TRBD1 (5 bases). CDR1 SGHTA and CDR2 FQGNSA come from the germline V gene. This CDR3 comprises 17 residues. V lost 4 bases and J lost 4, with 22 bases in between. In DNA form, the CDR3 reads TGTGCCAGCAGCTCCGGGCCCTACTCACAGGAGACCTATGGCTACACCTTC. This sequence encodes CASSSGPYSQETYGYTF.

The rearrangement joins TRBV3-1 to TRBJ2-1, with TRBD2 matching 10 bases. V gave up 0 bases and J gave up 6 bases; unmatched junction bases: 8. The CDR3 totals 17 residues. Germline V gene lookup returns CDR1 LGHDT and CDR2 YNNKEL (reference sequence). CDR3 in amino acids: CASSQEQAGGRSNEQFF. CDR3 in DNA: TGTGCCAGCAGCCAAGAACAAGCGGGAGGGAGGAGCAATGAGCAGTTCTTC.

This clonotype was observed a handful of times. This sequence joins TRBV28 and TRBJ2-5, with 7 bases aligning to TRBD1. The V segment lost 4 bases and the J segment 1 base; nucleotides outside the gene matches: 9. Germline V lookup: CDR1 MDHEN, CDR2 SYDVKM. The CDR3 runs 16 residues. CDR3 loop: CASSSPLGQLQETQYF. Written as DNA, the CDR3 is TGTGCCAGCAGTTCACCCTTGGGACAGCTCCAAGAGACCCAGTACTTC.

This clonotype was seen more than once but under ten times. The rearrangement joins TRBV29-1 to TRBJ2-3, with unresolved D. The CDR3 has 11 residues. Trimming took 7 bases from V and 5 from J, leaving 10 bases between them. Germline V CDR1 and CDR2: SQVTM, ANQGSEA. Here the CDR3 reads CSGLTEDTQYF. The CDR3 nucleotides read TGCAGCGGTCTCACAGAAGATACGCAGTATTTT.

This clonotype was detected a few times. The rearrangement links TRBV11-3 to TRBJ2-3; unclear D gene. The V and J ends lost 1 base and 5 bases respectively, with 13 bases between them. CDR3 length: 15 amino acids. CDR1 and CDR2 (germline): SGHNT, YENEEA. CDR3 bases: TGTGCCAGCAGCTTAGTCCCGGCCAACGGAGATACGCAGTATTTT. Its protein product is CASSLVPANGDTQYF.

In its sample, this clonotype was seen a few times. V and J are TRBV5-8 and TRBJ2-3; 10 bases are shared with TRBD2. The germline V gene has CDR1 SGHTS and CDR2 YDEGEE. The CDR3 length is 17 residues. V shed 2 bases and J 2 bases; nucleotides not matched to a gene: 8. Here the CDR3 DNA reads TGTGCCAGCAGCTTATATGGCCTAGCGGGAGACACAGATACGCAGTATTTT. Its protein product is CASSLYGLAGDTDTQYF.

This clonotype was observed a handful of times. V gene TRBV10-2 combines with J gene TRBJ1-2, with TRBD1 identical over 7 bases. Germline-derived CDR1 and CDR2 are WSHSY and SAAADI. V shed 10 bases and J 6 bases; nucleotides not matched to a gene: 2. The CDR3 has 10 residues. CDR3 residues: CATGGNGYTF. The DNA for the CDR3 is TGCGCCACAGGGGGTAATGGCTACACCTTC.

The chain joins TRBV6-5 to TRBJ1-6; the D gene is possibly TRBD1 (5 bases). The CDR3 spans 14 residues. Trimming removed 8 bases from V and 10 bases from J, with 18 bases in between. Germline V CDR1 and CDR2: MNHEY, SVGAGI. Written as DNA, the CDR3 is TGTGCCAGCTGGCCTGGAAGGGGCGGATCACCCCTCCACTTT. Translated: CASWPGRGGSPLHF.

The chain couples TRBV6-1 to TRBJ1-1, with D maybe TRBD1 (5 bases). CDR1 and CDR2 (germline): MNHNS, SASEGT. V gave up 3 bases and J gave up 6 bases, with 14 bases separating them. This CDR3 region has 14 residues. CDR3 DNA: TGTGCCAGCAGTGAGGGGGGGACGGGACCTGAAGCTTTCTTT. It translates to CASSEGGTGPEAFF.